This T cell receptor beta chain was retrieved from a study of cytotoxic CD8 clonotypes in ibrutinib-treated CLL (dated by TCRdb to the early 2020s). Broadly, across the study: The cohort had 11 relapsed/refractory and more than 14 treatment-naive patients; roughly 17 were IGHV unmutated. Responses were partial in approximately 24 patients and complete in 2; after median approximately 66 months follow-up, about 14 stayed in remission and about twelve progressed. Samples at response were collected after a median of about 11 months of treatment, with a range of about 6 to 36 months. On average, each sample had 255,043 productive templates and tens of thousands of productive rearrangements. Of the 86 participants in the trial, about two dozen had longitudinal samples available. Cryopreserved peripheral blood mononuclear cells were obtained prior to treatment, at the time of response, and at either disease progression or sustained remission. Every remission and progressive disease sample was obtained while ibrutinib was still being received by the patients. The study at large found these results: At baseline, clonality was higher than in age-matched healthy donors and showed a strong correlation with circulating CD8+ T-cell counts. Public clonotypes were found to be uncommon and were observed to contract or remain stable during treatment; the increase in clonality was shown to reflect expansion of private clonotypes at ibrutinib response. Clonality increased at ibrutinib response, stayed stable in sustained remission, and fell back toward baseline at progression. Lymph node repertoires were not examined, and the timing of sampling was not matched between patients in sustained remission and those whose disease progressed.

On a MiSeq, deep resolution sequencing aimed for a depth between 1 in 1 million and 1 in 200,000 T cells, with each clonotype covered 10x on average. The immunoSEQ hsTCRB Kit was used to generate the TCR beta libraries. The paper's processing steps were these. ImmunoSEQ Data Assistant and ImmunoSEQ Analyzer were used for data analysis, and V, D and J genes were assigned according to IMGT definitions. Clonality, which ranges from 0 to 1, was calculated by subtracting the normalized Shannon entropy of productive rearrangement frequencies from one. Only overrepresented clonotypes making up at least 0.05% of the repertoire of each patient were included in the public clonotype analysis. Repertoires from 10 to 15 age-matched healthy donors in immuneACCESS were used as clonality controls. TCRdb limited this immuneACCESS table to in-frame rearrangements with V and J called. A share of clones is missing; checked studies link under half to unresolved V genes, and the rest is unexplained. That table furnishes V, J and clone size, whereas the DNA furnished D and trimming. Present in this sample are 250,000 to 350,000 clones, around 69% of which were seen just once. The ten largest account for about 5.8% of the sample.

This clone was detected only once. Its recognized antigen is unknown. Base qualities are not recorded, but no much larger clone differs from it by a single base. The time point label, as the study defines it: progressive disease on ibrutinib. For TCR beta library preparation, 1.5 to 2 micrograms of genomic DNA were extracted from the cryopreserved PBMCs. Longitudinal blood samples from CLL patients on ibrutinib monotherapy underwent high-throughput TCR beta sequencing. The patients took part in an open-label, single-center phase 2 trial of ibrutinib monotherapy. From the germline V gene (reference sequence), CDR1 is SEHNR and CDR2 is FQNEAQ. The CDR3 covers 16 residues, taking in both the cysteine and the phenylalanine. Only the CDR3 region is kept as DNA, spanning 48 bases read in frame from base 1. The V end loses 1 base and the J end loses 1 base, and a stretch of 12 bases separates them.

This specimen was PBMCs, taken at disease progression, from a patient treated with ibrutinib. The TCR sequence derives from a human donor with chronic lymphocytic leukemia. The V gene is TRBV7-9 and the J gene is TRBJ2-3; too little of a D gene remains to name it. The CDR3 protein: CASSLEGFDGTDTQYF. The nucleotides are TGTGCCAGCAGCTTAGAGGGATTTGATGGCACAGATACGCAGTATTTT.